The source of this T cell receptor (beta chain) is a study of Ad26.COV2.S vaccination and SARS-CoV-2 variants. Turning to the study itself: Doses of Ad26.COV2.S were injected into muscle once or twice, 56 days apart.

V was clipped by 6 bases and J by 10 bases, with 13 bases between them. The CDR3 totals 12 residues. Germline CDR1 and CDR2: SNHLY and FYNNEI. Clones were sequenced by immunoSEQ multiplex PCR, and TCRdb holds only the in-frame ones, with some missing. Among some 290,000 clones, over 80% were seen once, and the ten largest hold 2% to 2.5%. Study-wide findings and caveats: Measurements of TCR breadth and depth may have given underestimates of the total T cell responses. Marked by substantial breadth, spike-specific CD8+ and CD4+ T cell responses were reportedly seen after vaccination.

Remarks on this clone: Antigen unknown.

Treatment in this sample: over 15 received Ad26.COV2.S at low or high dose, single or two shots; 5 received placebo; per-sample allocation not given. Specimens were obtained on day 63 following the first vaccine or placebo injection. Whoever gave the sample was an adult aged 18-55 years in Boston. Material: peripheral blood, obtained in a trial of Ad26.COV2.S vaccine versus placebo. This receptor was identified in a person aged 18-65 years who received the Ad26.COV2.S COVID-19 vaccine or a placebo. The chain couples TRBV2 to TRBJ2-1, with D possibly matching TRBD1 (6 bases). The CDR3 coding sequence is TGTGCCAGCAGATGGGGGCTTGGGGAGCAGTTCTTC. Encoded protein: CASRWGLGEQFF. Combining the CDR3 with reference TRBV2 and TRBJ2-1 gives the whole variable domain EPEVTQTPSHQVTQMGQEVILRCVPISNHLYFYWYRQILGQKVEFLVSFYNNEISEKSEIFDDQFSVERPDGSNFTLKIRSTKLEDSAMYFCASRWGLGEQFFGPGTRLTVL.